These 27 T cell receptor beta chains came from one sample sequenced in a study of cytomegalovirus exposure and HLA in healthy donors. Researchers ran the PCR with 60 Vbeta and 13 Jbeta primers. Some clones are missing from TCRdb's copy, which holds only in-frame ones; the method was immunoSEQ multiplex PCR. Seen here are roughly 190,000 clones, 75% to 80% observed once, and the top ten hold roughly 2.1%. The specimen sequenced was PBMCs. The receptors were sampled from a young woman in good health and CMV-seropositive.

The chain joins TRBV6-5 to TRBJ1-4, with TRBD1 matching over 7 bases. The CDR3 consists of 13 residues. V shed 6 bases and J 10 bases; nucleotides not matched to a gene: 8. Germline CDR1 reads MNHEY; CDR2 reads SVGAGI. CDR3 bases: TGTGCCAGCAGACAGGGGCTAGACGGAAAACTGTTTTTT. It encodes CASRQGLDGKLFF.

The chain has TRBV4-1 and TRBJ2-7; 11 positions agree with TRBD2. The CDR3 consists of 17 residues. Trimming cost V 0 bases and J 5 bases; bases outside gene matches: 9. Germline V gives CDR1 MGHRA, CDR2 YSYEKL. CDR3 protein: CASSQEGSGRVINEQYF. CDR3 DNA sequence: TGCGCCAGCAGCCAAGAAGGTAGCGGGAGGGTTATAAACGAGCAGTACTTC.

The rearrangement links TRBV4-3 to TRBJ2-3, with D tentatively TRBD1 (6 bases). The CDR3 has 14 amino acids. Germline assignment: CDR1 LGHNA and CDR2 YSLEER. The V end was cut by 3 bases, the J end by 7 bases, with 14 bases between. The CDR3: CASSQDSAGYTQYF. CDR3 in DNA: TGCGCCAGCAGCCAGGACAGCGCAGGTTATACGCAGTATTTT.

The chain is built from TRBV11-3 and TRBJ1-1; 8 bases are a match to TRBD1. The trim removed 4 bases at V and 6 bases at J, leaving 4 bases unmatched. Looked up from germline, CDR1 is SGHNT and CDR2 is YENEEA. The CDR3 is 13 amino acids. As DNA, the CDR3 is TGTGCCAGCAGCTACAGGGGGGACGCTGAAGCTTTCTTT. It translates to CASSYRGDAEAFF. Full variable domain (missing parts from reference TRBV11-3 and TRBJ1-1): EAGVVQSPRYKIIEKKQPVAFWCNPISGHNTLYWYLQNLGQGPELLIRYENEEAVDDSQLPKDRFSAERLKGVDSTLKIQPAELGDSAVYLCASSYRGDAEAFFGQGTRLTVV.

This sequence joins TRBV25-1 and TRBJ2-5; perhaps TRBD2 as D (5 bases). Germline assignment: CDR1 MGHDK and CDR2 SYGVNS. V dropped 8 bases and J dropped 5 bases, with 15 bases sitting between them. The CDR3 runs to 13 residues. DNA for the CDR3: TGTGCCAGCCGTTACAAGACTACGGAGACCCAGTACTTC. Its translation is CASRYKTTETQYF.

This sequence joins TRBV9 and TRBJ1-1, with D tentatively TRBD1 (5 bases). The CDR3 sequence is 15 residues long. V was clipped by 4 bases and J by 3 bases, with 16 bases between them. The germline gives CDR1 SGDLS, CDR2 YYNGEE. This chain's CDR3 is CASSSTLGLHTEAFF. CDR3 coding DNA: TGTGCCAGCAGCTCGACTTTGGGGCTCCACACTGAAGCTTTCTTT. The complete variable domain, with remaining parts taken from reference TRBV9 and TRBJ1-1, reads DSGVTQTPKHLITATGQRVTLRCSPRSGDLSVYWYQQSLDQGLQFLIQYYNGEERAKGNILERFSAQQFPDLHSELNLSSLELGDSALYFCASSSTLGLHTEAFFGQGTRLTVV.

This rearrangement joins TRBV9 to TRBJ2-1; 10 bases map to TRBD2. There are 17 residues in the CDR3. The J segment lost 2 bases and the V segment lost 0 bases, leaving 5 bases of the junction unmatched. Germline V gene data show CDR1 as SGDLS and CDR2 as YYNGEE. The CDR3 DNA follows: TGTGCCAGCAGCGTAGCCAGCGGGAGGGCAACCTACAATGAGCAGTTCTTC. Protein: CASSVASGRATYNEQFF. The full variable domain, in which reference TRBV9 and TRBJ2-1 provide the parts outside the CDR3, is DSGVTQTPKHLITATGQRVTLRCSPRSGDLSVYWYQQSLDQGLQFLIQYYNGEERAKGNILERFSAQQFPDLHSELNLSSLELGDSALYFCASSVASGRATYNEQFFGPGTRLTVL.

V usage is TRBV19 and J usage is TRBJ1-2; D is undetermined. The germline V gene encodes CDR1 LNHDA and CDR2 SQIVND (reference sequence). The germline V and J ends were trimmed by 5 bases and 6 bases, with 19 bases remaining between them. CDR3 length: 15 residues. CDR3 residues: CASSPPGSGRDGYTF. Written as DNA, the CDR3 is TGTGCCAGTAGTCCCCCTGGGAGCGGGAGGGATGGCTACACCTTC.

This clone was recorded a few times. The CDR3 nucleotides are TGTGCCAGCAGCCAAGAATCCCAGGGGGTCAAGGGGGCCCAGTACTTC. This gives the protein CASSQESQGVKGAQYF. J is TRBJ2-5 and V is TRBV4-2; 7 bases are shared with TRBD1. V lost 0 bases and J lost 9; bases outside the gene matches: 13. Germline CDR1 is LGHNA and CDR2 is YNFKEQ. The CDR3 sequence is 16 residues long.

The rearrangement links TRBV7-2 to TRBJ2-3, with D possibly TRBD1 on 5 matching bases. This CDR3 spans 12 amino acids. Trimming removed 2 bases at V and 10 bases at J, with 10 bases between. Germline V lookup: CDR1 SGHTA, CDR2 FQGNSA. The CDR3 sequence is CASSLRGTAQYF. The CDR3 region has the DNA TGTGCCAGCAGCTTAAGGGGTACGGCGCAGTATTTT.

This chain links TRBV7-8 with TRBJ2-7; 7 positions agree with TRBD1. This CDR3 is built from 16 residues. Trimming at V came to 5 bases and at J to 3 bases, leaving 13 bases not matched to a gene. Germline lookup yields CDR1 SGHVS and CDR2 FQNEAQ. The CDR3 DNA is TGTGCCAGCAGCCCAGAAAGTCCGGGACAGCGCTACGAGCAGTACTTC. Translating it yields CASSPESPGQRYEQYF.

J is TRBJ2-7 and V is TRBV5-1; 7 nucleotides match TRBD1. V shed 4 bases and J 0 bases; nucleotides not matched to a gene: 7. CDR3 size: 15 residues. Germline values: CDR1 SGHRS, CDR2 YFSETQ. The CDR3, as DNA: TGCGCCAGCAGCGAGACAGGGCTTAGCTCCTACGAGCAGTACTTC. Translation gives CASSETGLSSYEQYF. The entire variable domain, with the rest obtained from reference TRBV5-1 and TRBJ2-7, is as follows: KAGVTQTPRYLIKTRGQQVTLSCSPISGHRSVSWYQQTPGQGLQFLFEYFSETQRNKGNFPGRFSGRQFSNSRSEMNVSTLELGDSALYLCASSETGLSSYEQYFGPGTRLTVT.

V gene TRBV27 combines with J gene TRBJ1-2; 7 positions agree with TRBD1. Germline V gives CDR1 MNHEY, CDR2 SMNVEV (reference sequence). This CDR3 spans 15 amino acids. The V and J ends lost 0 bases and 4 bases, in that order; junction bases with no gene match: 5. The CDR3 nucleotides are TGTGCCAGCAGTTTATCGTCGAAGGGGGCCTATGGCTACACCTTC. It codes for CASSLSSKGAYGYTF.

This clone was recorded a few times. The chain recombines TRBV7-3 with TRBJ1-1, with 9 bases lining up with TRBD1. J was trimmed by 1 base and V by 5 bases; bases with no gene match: 8. Germline CDR1 reads SGHTA; CDR2 reads FQGTGA. This CDR3 spans 16 amino acids. The CDR3 nucleotides read TGTGCCAGCAGCGCCGAACAGGGGGCAGGGAACACTGAAGCTTTCTTT. Amino acid sequence: CASSAEQGAGNTEAFF.

CDR3 amino acids: CASSTGEYGYTF. Written as DNA, the CDR3 is TGTGCCAGCAGCACAGGGGAGTATGGCTACACCTTC. The rearrangement uses TRBV7-3 and TRBJ1-2, with 7 bases aligning to TRBD1. The V gene end was trimmed by 5 bases and the J gene end by 5 bases; junction bases not matched to a gene: 2. Germline lookup yields CDR1 SGHTA and CDR2 FQGTGA. This CDR3 contains 12 residues.

The chain employs TRBV4-2 and TRBJ2-3, with TRBD2 matching 10 bases. Germline trimming cut 4 bases from V and 3 bases from J; bases unmatched to any gene: 7. The germline V gene encodes CDR1 LGHNA and CDR2 YNFKEQ. This CDR3 region has 16 residues. The CDR3: CASSLEAGGPTDTQYF. As DNA, the CDR3 is TGTGCCAGCAGCCTAGAAGCGGGGGGGCCAACAGATACGCAGTATTTT.

The J gene is TRBJ1-1, the V gene TRBV28; possible D gene TRBD1, 5 bases. This CDR3 contains 15 residues. V lost 4 bases, J lost 4 bases, and 16 bases lay in between. CDR1 is MDHEN and CDR2 is SYDVKM in the germline V gene. CDR3 sequence (DNA): TGTGCCAGCAGTTCGAGTACGCGGAGGGGCACTGAAGCTTTCTTT. Its translation is CASSSSTRRGTEAFF.

V usage is TRBV30 and J usage is TRBJ1-2; a possible D gene is TRBD1 (6 bases). Trimming took 2 bases from V and 8 from J, leaving 12 bases between them. Germline V gene sequence: CDR1 GTSNPN, CDR2 SVGIG (reference sequence). This CDR3 is 12 amino acids long. This CDR3 reads CAWSRGSYGYTF. The CDR3, as DNA: TGTGCCTGGAGTAGGGGGTCTTACGGCTACACCTTC.

CDR3 DNA sequence: TGTGCCAGCACCGGGATCCCGGGCCGGAACTATGGCTACACCTTC. Translating it yields CASTGIPGRNYGYTF. The gene calls are TRBV6-6 and TRBJ1-2; no clear D. The CDR3 is 15 amino acids. From germline, CDR1 is MNHNY and CDR2 SVGAGI (reference sequence). Trimming took 7 bases from V and 2 from J, leaving 17 bases between them.

The chain links TRBV5-1 to TRBJ1-5, with 8 bases matching TRBD1. The CDR3 loop spans 14 amino acids. CDR1 is SGHRS, CDR2 YFSETQ, per germline. The trim removed 5 bases at V and 7 bases at J, leaving 8 bases unmatched. CDR3 bases: TGCGCCAGCAGTCCCGGACAGGGAGCACAGCCCCAGCATTTT. This encodes CASSPGQGAQPQHF.

This clone has only a few counts. The chain combines TRBV7-6 with TRBJ1-2; a possible D gene is TRBD1 (5 bases). This CDR3 has 15 amino acids. V dropped 5 bases and J dropped 4 bases, with 17 bases sitting between them. Germline V gene data show CDR1 as SGHVS and CDR2 as FNYEAQ. CDR3 DNA: TGTGCCAGCAGCCCTAACCAGGGCGCGAGCTATGGCTACACCTTC. Protein sequence: CASSPNQGASYGYTF.

The chain is built from TRBV6-1 and TRBJ1-6; D unclear. In germline, CDR1 is MNHNS, CDR2 SASEGT. The CDR3 length is 13 residues. V was pared by 7 bases and J by 5 bases, with 9 bases between. The CDR3 coding sequence is TGTGCCAGCAAGCGGCAGAATAATTCACCCCTCCACTTT. This gives the protein CASKRQNNSPLHF.

V usage is TRBV6-4 and J usage is TRBJ2-7; 7 nucleotides align to TRBD2. The CDR3 length is 14 residues. Germline trimming cut 2 bases from V and 2 bases from J; bases unmatched to any gene: 3. Germline values: CDR1 MRHNA, CDR2 SNTAGT. The CDR3 spells CASSDQTSAYEQYF. In DNA form, the CDR3 reads TGTGCCAGCAGTGACCAAACTAGCGCCTACGAGCAGTACTTC.

This clone came up a few times. The V gene is TRBV18, the J gene TRBJ2-3, with 11 bases identical to TRBD2. V lost 1 base, J lost 3 bases, and 3 bases stayed unmatched. Germline assignment: CDR1 KGHSH and CDR2 LQKENI. This CDR3 contains 16 residues. CDR3: CASSPLAGGPTDTQYF. The CDR3 nucleotides read TGTGCCAGCTCACCACTAGCGGGAGGGCCAACAGATACGCAGTATTTT.

The chain is built from TRBV10-3 and TRBJ1-5, with 9 bases fitting TRBD1. From germline, CDR1 is ENHRY and CDR2 SYGVKD. The trim removed 3 bases at V and 4 bases at J, leaving 4 bases unmatched. The CDR3 contains 15 residues. The CDR3 spells CAISEGQGHNQPQHF. CDR3 nucleotide sequence: TGTGCCATCAGTGAAGGACAGGGGCATAATCAGCCCCAGCATTTT.

The chain has TRBV14 and TRBJ1-2; 7 nucleotides match TRBD1. Germline V lookup: CDR1 SGHDN, CDR2 FVKESK. The CDR3 totals 16 residues. V shed 4 bases and J 8 bases; nucleotides not matched to a gene: 16. The CDR3 bases are TGTGCCAGCAGCCTCCATCCGGGACAGCATTTTATCGGCTACACCTTC. This encodes CASSLHPGQHFIGYTF.

The rearrangement uses TRBV4-1 and TRBJ1-6, with D perhaps TRBD1 (6 bases). V shed 3 bases and J shed 9 bases, with 18 bases lying between them. The germline V gene has CDR1 MGHRA and CDR2 YSYEKL. This CDR3 is built from 16 residues. This CDR3 is CASSHAAIGQISPLHF. The CDR3 DNA sequence: TGCGCCAGCAGCCACGCTGCAATAGGACAGATTTCACCCCTCCACTTT.